The present TCR beta chain was sequenced within a study of cytomegalovirus exposure and HLA in healthy donors. The PCR employed 60 Vbeta primers together with 13 Jbeta primers. Profiled with immunoSEQ multiplex PCR; TCRdb holds only in-frame clones, not every one. The data contain under 200,000 clones, roughly 80% of them seen just once; the ten biggest clones take up more than 3%. The CDR3 is 12 amino acids. Per the germline V gene, CDR1 is GTSNPN and CDR2 is SVGIG (reference sequence). The V and J ends lost 2 bases and 5 bases respectively, with 9 bases between them. The clonotype comes from a man aged 25 to 40 in good health and CMV-seropositive. Source material: PBMCs. The chain carries TRBV30 and TRBJ2-5; no firm D call. Written as DNA, the CDR3 is TGTGCCTGGAGTCCCCAGTATGAGACCCAGTACTTC. Residues: CAWSPQYETQYF.